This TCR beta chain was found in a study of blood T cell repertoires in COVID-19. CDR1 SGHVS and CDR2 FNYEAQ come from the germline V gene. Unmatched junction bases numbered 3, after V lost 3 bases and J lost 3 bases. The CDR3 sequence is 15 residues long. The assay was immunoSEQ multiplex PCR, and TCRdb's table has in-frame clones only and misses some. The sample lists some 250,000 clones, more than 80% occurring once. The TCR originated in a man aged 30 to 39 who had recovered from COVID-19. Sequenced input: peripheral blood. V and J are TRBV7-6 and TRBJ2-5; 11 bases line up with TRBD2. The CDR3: CASSFWGLAEETQYF. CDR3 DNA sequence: TGTGCCAGCAGCTTTTGGGGACTAGCGGAAGAGACCCAGTACTTC.